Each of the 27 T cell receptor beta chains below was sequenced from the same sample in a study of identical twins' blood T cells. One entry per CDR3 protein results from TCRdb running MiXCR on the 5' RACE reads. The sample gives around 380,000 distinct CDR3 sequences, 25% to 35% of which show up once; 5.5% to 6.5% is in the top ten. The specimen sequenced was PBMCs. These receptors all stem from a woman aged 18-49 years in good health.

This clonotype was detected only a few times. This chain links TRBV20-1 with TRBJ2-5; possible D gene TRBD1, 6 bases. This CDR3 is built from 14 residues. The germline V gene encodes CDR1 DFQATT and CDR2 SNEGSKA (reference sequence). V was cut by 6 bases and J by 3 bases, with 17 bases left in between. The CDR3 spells CSAPGAVGEETQYF. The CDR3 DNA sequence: TGCAGTGCCCCAGGGGCAGTTGGAGAAGAGACCCAGTACTTC.

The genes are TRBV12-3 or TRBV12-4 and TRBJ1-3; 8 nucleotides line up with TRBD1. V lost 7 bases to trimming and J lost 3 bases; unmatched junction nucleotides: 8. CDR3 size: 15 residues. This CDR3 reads CASIVTGVVGNTIYF. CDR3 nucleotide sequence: TGTGCCAGCATTGTGACAGGGGTGGTTGGAAACACCATATATTTT.

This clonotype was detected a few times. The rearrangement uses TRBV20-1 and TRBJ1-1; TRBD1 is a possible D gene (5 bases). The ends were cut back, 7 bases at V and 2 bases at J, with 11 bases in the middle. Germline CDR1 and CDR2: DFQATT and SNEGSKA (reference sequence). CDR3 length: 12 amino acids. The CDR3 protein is CSGRGLNTEAFF. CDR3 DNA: TGCAGTGGGAGGGGCCTAAACACTGAAGCTTTCTTT.

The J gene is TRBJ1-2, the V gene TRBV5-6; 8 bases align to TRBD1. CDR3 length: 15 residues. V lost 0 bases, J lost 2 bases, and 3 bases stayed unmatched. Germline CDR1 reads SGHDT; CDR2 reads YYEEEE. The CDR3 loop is CASSLGDRRNYGYTF. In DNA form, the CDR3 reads TGTGCCAGCAGCTTGGGGGACAGGAGGAACTATGGCTACACCTTC.

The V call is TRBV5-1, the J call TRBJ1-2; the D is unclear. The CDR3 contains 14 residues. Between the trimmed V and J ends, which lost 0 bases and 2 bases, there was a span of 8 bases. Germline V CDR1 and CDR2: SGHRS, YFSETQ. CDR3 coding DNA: TGCGCCAGCAGCTTGGAGGGCGCAAACTATGGCTACACCTTC. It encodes CASSLEGANYGYTF.

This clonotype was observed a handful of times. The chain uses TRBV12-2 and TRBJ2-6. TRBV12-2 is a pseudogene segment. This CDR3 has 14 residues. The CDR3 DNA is TGTGCAAGTCGCTTAGCAGCTGGGGCCAACGTCCTGACTTTC. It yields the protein CASRLAAGANVLTF.

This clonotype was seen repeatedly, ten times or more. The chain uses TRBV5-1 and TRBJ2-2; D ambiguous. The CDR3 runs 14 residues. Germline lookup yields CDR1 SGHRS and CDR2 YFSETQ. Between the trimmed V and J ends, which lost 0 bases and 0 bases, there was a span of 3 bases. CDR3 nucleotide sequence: TGCGCCAGCAGCTTGGATTCGAACACCGGGGAGCTGTTTTTT. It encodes CASSLDSNTGELFF.

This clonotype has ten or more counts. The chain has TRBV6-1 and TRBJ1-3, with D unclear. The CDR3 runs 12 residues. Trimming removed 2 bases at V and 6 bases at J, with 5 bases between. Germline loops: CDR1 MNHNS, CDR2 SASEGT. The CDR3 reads CASSEILNTIYF. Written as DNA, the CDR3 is TGTGCCAGCAGTGAAATCCTAAACACCATATATTTT.

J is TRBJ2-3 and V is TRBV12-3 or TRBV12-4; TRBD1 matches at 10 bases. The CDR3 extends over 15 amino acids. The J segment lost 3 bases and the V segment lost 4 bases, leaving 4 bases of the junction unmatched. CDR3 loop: CASSSRTGGTDTQYF. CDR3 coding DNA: TGTGCCAGCAGTTCGAGGACAGGGGGGACAGATACGCAGTATTTT.

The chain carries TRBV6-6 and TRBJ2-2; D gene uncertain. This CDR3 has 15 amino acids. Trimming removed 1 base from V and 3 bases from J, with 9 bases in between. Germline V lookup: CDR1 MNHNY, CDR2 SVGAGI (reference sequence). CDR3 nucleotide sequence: TGTGCCAGCAGTTACTGGGAAAAGGACACCGGGGAGCTGTTTTTT. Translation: CASSYWEKDTGELFF.

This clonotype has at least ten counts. The CDR3 DNA follows: TGCGCCAGCAGTTCAGACAACCTACTTACCTACGAGCAGTACTTC. This sequence encodes CASSSDNLLTYEQYF. The chain carries TRBV5-1 and TRBJ2-7, with D hard to call. The CDR3 runs to 15 residues. V shed 5 bases and J shed 2 bases, with 17 bases lying between them. Germline V CDR1 and CDR2: SGHRS, YFSETQ.

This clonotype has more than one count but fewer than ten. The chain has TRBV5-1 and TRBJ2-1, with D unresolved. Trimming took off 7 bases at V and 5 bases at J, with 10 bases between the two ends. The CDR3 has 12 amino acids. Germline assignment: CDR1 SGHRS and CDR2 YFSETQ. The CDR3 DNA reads TGCGCCAGCTCGCGAGATAACAATGAGCAGTTCTTC. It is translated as CASSRDNNEQFF.

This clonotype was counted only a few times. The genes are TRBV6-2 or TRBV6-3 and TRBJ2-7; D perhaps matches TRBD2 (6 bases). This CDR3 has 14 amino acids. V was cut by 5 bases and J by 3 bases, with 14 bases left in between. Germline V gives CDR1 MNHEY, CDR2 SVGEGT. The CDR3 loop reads CASSLGGRFYEQYF. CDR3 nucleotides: TGTGCCAGCAGTCTCGGGGGACGGTTCTACGAGCAGTACTTC.

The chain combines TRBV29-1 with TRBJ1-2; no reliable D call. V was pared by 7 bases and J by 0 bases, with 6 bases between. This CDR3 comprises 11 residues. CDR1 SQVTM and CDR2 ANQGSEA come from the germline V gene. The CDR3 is CSGNSNYGYTF. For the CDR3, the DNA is TGCAGCGGCAATTCTAACTATGGCTACACCTTC.

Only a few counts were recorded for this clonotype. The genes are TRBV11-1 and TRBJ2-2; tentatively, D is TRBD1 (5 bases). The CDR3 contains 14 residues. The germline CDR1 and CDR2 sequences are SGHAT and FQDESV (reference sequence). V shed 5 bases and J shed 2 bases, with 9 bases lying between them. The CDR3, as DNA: TGTGCCAGCAGCCCCGACAGAAACACCGGGGAGCTGTTTTTT. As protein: CASSPDRNTGELFF.

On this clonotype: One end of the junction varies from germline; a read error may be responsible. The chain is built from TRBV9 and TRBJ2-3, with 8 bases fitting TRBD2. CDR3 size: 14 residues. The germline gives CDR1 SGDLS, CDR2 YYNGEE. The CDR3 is CASTRAGDTDTRYF. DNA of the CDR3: TGTGCCAGCACCCGAGCGGGGGATACAGATACGCGGTATTTT.

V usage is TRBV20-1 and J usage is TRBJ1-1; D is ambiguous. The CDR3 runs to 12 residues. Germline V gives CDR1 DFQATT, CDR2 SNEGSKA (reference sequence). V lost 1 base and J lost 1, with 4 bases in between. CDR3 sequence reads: CSARGSNTEAFF. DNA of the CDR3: TGCAGTGCTAGAGGGTCGAACACTGAAGCTTTCTTT.

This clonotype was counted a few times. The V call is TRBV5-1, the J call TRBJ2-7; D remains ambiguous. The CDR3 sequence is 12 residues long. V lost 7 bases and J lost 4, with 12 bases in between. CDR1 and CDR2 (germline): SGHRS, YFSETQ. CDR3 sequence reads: CASFPGWYEQYF. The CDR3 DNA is TGCGCCAGCTTCCCAGGTTGGTACGAGCAGTACTTC.

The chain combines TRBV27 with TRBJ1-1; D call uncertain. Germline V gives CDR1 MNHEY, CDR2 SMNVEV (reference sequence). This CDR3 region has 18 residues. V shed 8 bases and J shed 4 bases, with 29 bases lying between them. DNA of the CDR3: TGTGCCAGCTTTCAGCCCCGAAAGGGTGCCCTGAAGGGCACTGAAGCTTTCTTT. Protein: CASFQPRKGALKGTEAFF.

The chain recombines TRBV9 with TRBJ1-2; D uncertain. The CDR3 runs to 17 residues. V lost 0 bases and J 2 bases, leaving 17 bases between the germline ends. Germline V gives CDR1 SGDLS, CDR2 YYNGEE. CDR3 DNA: TGTGCCAGCAGCGTAGGACCCGGCTCGGATTTAAACTATGGCTACACCTTC. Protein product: CASSVGPGSDLNYGYTF.

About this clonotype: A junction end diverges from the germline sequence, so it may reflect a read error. The CDR3 spells CASSLGLAGLNF. In DNA form, the CDR3 reads TGTGCCAGCAGCCTGGGACTAGCGGGCTTGAACTTC. The chain recombines TRBV7-9 with TRBJ2-7; the match to TRBD2 covers 12 bases. Germline CDR1 SEHNR, CDR2 FQNEAQ (reference sequence). CDR3 size: 12 residues.

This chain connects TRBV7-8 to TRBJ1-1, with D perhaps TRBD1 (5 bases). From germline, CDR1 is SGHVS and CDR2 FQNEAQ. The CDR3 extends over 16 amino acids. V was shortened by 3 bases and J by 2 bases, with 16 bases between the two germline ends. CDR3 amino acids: CASSFLGGWSNTEAFF. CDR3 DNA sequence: TGTGCCAGCAGCTTCCTTGGGGGTTGGAGCAACACTGAAGCTTTCTTT.

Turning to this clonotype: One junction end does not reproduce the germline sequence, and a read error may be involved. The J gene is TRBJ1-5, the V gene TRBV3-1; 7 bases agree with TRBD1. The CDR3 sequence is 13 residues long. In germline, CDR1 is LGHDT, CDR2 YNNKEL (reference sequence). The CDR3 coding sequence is TGTGCCAGCAACCAAGAGGGGGCCCAGCCCCAGCATTTT. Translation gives CASNQEGAQPQHF.

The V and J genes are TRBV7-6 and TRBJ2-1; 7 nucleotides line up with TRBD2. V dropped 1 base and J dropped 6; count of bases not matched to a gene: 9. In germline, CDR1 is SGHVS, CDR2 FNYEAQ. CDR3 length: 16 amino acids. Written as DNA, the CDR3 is TGTGCCAGCAGCTTAGGTTCGGTAGCGGGCTTCAATGAGCAGTTCTTC. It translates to CASSLGSVAGFNEQFF.

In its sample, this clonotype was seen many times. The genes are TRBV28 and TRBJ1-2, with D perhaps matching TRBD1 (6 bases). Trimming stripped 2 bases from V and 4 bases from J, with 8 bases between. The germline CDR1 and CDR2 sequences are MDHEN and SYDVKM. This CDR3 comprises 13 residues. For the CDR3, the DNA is TGTGCCAGCAGTTTAGGGGACACCTATGGCTACACCTTC. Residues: CASSLGDTYGYTF.

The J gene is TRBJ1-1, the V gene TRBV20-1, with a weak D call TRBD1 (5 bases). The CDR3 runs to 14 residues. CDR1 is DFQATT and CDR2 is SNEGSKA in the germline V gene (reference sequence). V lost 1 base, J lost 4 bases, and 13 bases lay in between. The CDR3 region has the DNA TGCAGTGCTAGAGCTGGACACTCGGGCACTGAAGCTTTCTTT. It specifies CSARAGHSGTEAFF.

CDR3 residues: CASTIGAGANEKLFF. In DNA, the CDR3 is TGTGCCAGCACCATAGGCGCGGGCGCTAATGAAAAACTGTTTTTT. This chain joins TRBV6-1 and TRBJ1-4; D unresolved. Germline loops: CDR1 MNHNS, CDR2 SASEGT. V was trimmed by 7 bases and J by 3 bases, leaving 15 bases between them. This CDR3 has 15 residues.